Listed here is a single T cell receptor (beta chain). This CDR3 comprises 16 residues. Germline CDR1 and CDR2: MGHRA and YSYEKL. After removal of 1 base from V and 5 bases from J, the junction contained 8 bases not matched to a gene. The data originate from a study of cytomegalovirus exposure and HLA in healthy donors. The PCR contained 60 Vbeta and 13 Jbeta primers. Measured with immunoSEQ multiplex PCR; TCRdb has only the in-frame clones, and not every one. Here the sample spans about 100,000 clones, around 86% being singletons. This sequence originates from a woman aged 70-85 years in good health and CMV-seropositive. The rearrangement uses TRBV4-1 and TRBJ2-5; 9 bases fit TRBD2. Source material: PBMCs. CDR3 in amino acids: CASSQGQREVRETQYF. CDR3 bases: TGCGCCAGCAGCCAAGGACAGCGGGAGGTTCGGGAGACCCAGTACTTC.